Following are 13 T cell receptor beta chains from one sample sequenced in a study of CD8 T cells in ankylosing spondylitis. TCRdb analysed the 5' RACE reads with MiXCR anew, one entry per CDR3 protein. The sample has around 300,000 distinct CDR3 sequences, roughly 14% seen once. Sequenced material: blood, either unsorted or a sorted T cell fraction (not recorded which). The receptors shown here come from a male donor with ankylosing spondylitis or in good health (not recorded which).

A few counts support this clonotype. V and J are TRBV5-1 and TRBJ1-2, with 7 bases fitting TRBD1. The CDR3 sequence is 14 residues long. CDR1 is SGHRS and CDR2 is YFSETQ in the germline V gene. J was trimmed by 8 bases and V by 5 bases; bases with no gene match: 12. CDR3 DNA sequence: TGCGCCAGCAGTCCCAGCACAGGGGAGTACGGCTACACCTTC. Its translation is CASSPSTGEYGYTF.

About this clonotype itself: An end of the junction does not agree with germline; a read error may underlie this. V usage is TRBV14 and J usage is TRBJ1-2, with 12 bases lining up with TRBD1. The CDR3 contains 18 residues. Germline V gene data show CDR1 as SGHDN and CDR2 as FVKESK. This CDR3 is CASSPLGTGGRTNYGYTF. The CDR3 bases are TGTGCAAGCAGCCCCCTCGGGACAGGGGGCCGAACTAACTATGGCTACACCTTC.

This clonotype was counted between two and nine times. The gene calls are TRBV9 and TRBJ2-1; TRBD2 matches 14 bases. V gave up 3 bases and J gave up 6 bases; unmatched junction bases: 5. The CDR3 is 16 amino acids. Germline V gives CDR1 SGDLS, CDR2 YYNGEE. CDR3 nucleotide sequence: TGTGCCAGCAGCGCGCGGACTAGCGGGGGGTTCAATGAGCAGTTCTTC. Translation: CASSARTSGGFNEQFF. Based on the CDR3 plus reference TRBV9 and TRBJ2-1, the full variable domain is DSGVTQTPKHLITATGQRVTLRCSPRSGDLSVYWYQQSLDQGLQFLIQYYNGEERAKGNILERFSAQQFPDLHSELNLSSLELGDSALYFCASSARTSGGFNEQFFGPGTRLTVL.

In its sample, this clonotype was seen many times. This chain joins TRBV5-6 and TRBJ1-5; D unresolved. Trimming shortened V by 2 bases and J by 7 bases, and 7 bases separated the two germline ends. The CDR3 sequence is 12 residues long. Germline V CDR1 and CDR2: SGHDT, YYEEEE. The CDR3 spells CASSLGSQPQHF. The CDR3 region has the DNA TGTGCCAGCAGCTTAGGCTCGCAGCCCCAGCATTTT.

Here the CDR3 reads CASSRRTENTEAFF. CDR3 sequence (DNA): TGTGCCAGCAGCCGTAGGACAGAGAACACTGAAGCTTTCTTT. The chain joins TRBV27 to TRBJ1-1, with a weak D call TRBD1 (6 bases). Trimming removed 6 bases from V and 1 base from J, with 12 bases in between. Germline CDR1 MNHEY, CDR2 SMNVEV (reference sequence). The CDR3 length is 14 residues.

This chain uses TRBV6-1 with TRBJ2-5; 9 bases line up with TRBD1. This CDR3 has 15 residues. The trim removed 4 bases at V and 2 bases at J, leaving 5 bases unmatched. CDR1 and CDR2 (germline): MNHNS, SASEGT. CDR3 sequence: CASSAWDREQETQYF. Written as DNA, the CDR3 is TGTGCCAGCAGTGCCTGGGACAGGGAACAAGAGACCCAGTACTTC.

The rearrangement uses TRBV2 and TRBJ2-2; 9 nucleotides line up with TRBD1. V lost 6 bases and J lost 5; bases outside the gene matches: 10. The CDR3 consists of 16 residues. Germline CDR1 and CDR2: SNHLY and FYNNEI. For the CDR3, the DNA is TGTGCCAGCAGCTACTCCGGACAGGGGAGAACCGGGGAGCTGTTTTTT. Protein: CASSYSGQGRTGELFF. The whole variable domain, filled in from reference TRBV2 and TRBJ2-2, reads EPEVTQTPSHQVTQMGQEVILRCVPISNHLYFYWYRQILGQKVEFLVSFYNNEISEKSEIFDDQFSVERPDGSNFTLKIRSTKLEDSAMYFCASSYSGQGRTGELFFGEGSRLTVL.

This clonotype turned up a few times. V is TRBV3-1 and J is TRBJ1-2; a weak D match, TRBD1 (5 bases). The CDR3 consists of 15 residues. Trimming shortened V by 1 base and J by 6 bases, and 15 bases separated the two germline ends. The germline gives CDR1 LGHDT, CDR2 YNNKEL (reference sequence). The CDR3: CASSQVPPGKNGYTF. The CDR3 bases are TGTGCCAGCAGCCAAGTCCCGCCAGGGAAGAATGGCTACACCTTC.

This clonotype was seen more than once but under ten times. The rearrangement joins TRBV29-1 to TRBJ2-2; possibly TRBD2 for D (7 bases). CDR3 length equals 15 residues. Trimming shortened V by 5 bases and J by 4 bases, and 17 bases separated the two germline ends. From germline, CDR1 is SQVTM and CDR2 ANQGSEA. The CDR3 reads CSVQPGGAGTGELFF. CDR3 coding DNA: TGCAGCGTTCAACCGGGGGGCGCGGGCACCGGGGAGCTGTTTTTT.

This clonotype was recorded at least ten times. The V and J genes are TRBV7-2 and TRBJ1-2; D is unresolved. V lost 1 base and J lost 0, with 15 bases in between. Germline V gene lookup returns CDR1 SGHTA and CDR2 FQGNSA. The CDR3 is made up of 17 amino acids. The CDR3 sequence is CASSLVAGYAPNYGYTF. CDR3 in DNA: TGTGCCAGCAGCTTAGTGGCAGGATACGCGCCTAACTATGGCTACACCTTC.

The J gene is TRBJ2-1, the V gene TRBV4-2; 15 bases match TRBD2. The germline CDR1 and CDR2 sequences are LGHNA and YNFKEQ. V dropped 3 bases and J dropped 10; count of bases not matched to a gene: 10. CDR3 length: 17 residues. In DNA, the CDR3 is TGTGCCAGCAGCCATCGCAAGGGACTAGCGGGAGGTGGGGAGCAGTTCTTC. Translation gives CASSHRKGLAGGGEQFF.

The chain recombines TRBV24-1 with TRBJ2-2, with a possible D match to TRBD1 (7 bases). The CDR3 loop spans 14 amino acids. Trimming shortened V by 4 bases and J by 5 bases, and 10 bases separated the two germline ends. CDR1 is KGHDR, CDR2 SFDVKD, per germline. Written as DNA, the CDR3 is TGTGCCACCAGTGAGACAGGGAGGACCGGGGAGCTGTTTTTT. Its translation is CATSETGRTGELFF.

This clonotype was counted a few times. The CDR3, as DNA: TGTGCCACCGGCGACAGGGGGGGAGGCAATCAGCCCCAGCATTTT. This codes for CATGDRGGGNQPQHF. The chain uses TRBV10-3 and TRBJ1-5; TRBD1 matches at 9 bases. V lost 10 bases to trimming and J lost 2 bases; unmatched junction nucleotides: 9. Per germline, CDR1 ENHRY and CDR2 SYGVKD. This CDR3 spans 15 amino acids.